The entry that follows covers one T cell receptor (beta chain) sequence. This entry comes from a study of molecular identifiers for immune sequencing clone quantification. The V and J ends lost 4 bases and 4 bases respectively, with 20 bases between them. Per germline, CDR1 SGDLS and CDR2 YYNGEE. The CDR3 sequence is 16 residues long. TCRdb re-analysed the PCR reads in MiXCR, keeping a single row per CDR3 protein. The sample lists roughly 100,000 distinct CDR3 sequences, around 37% occurring once. Material for sequencing was naive CD8+ T cells from blood, with Jurkat cell RNA spiked in. Indicated subset: FACS-sorted CD8+CD4-CCR7+CD45RA+ naive T cells. The rearrangement joins TRBV9 to TRBJ2-5; TRBD1 or TRBD2 may be the D gene (7 bases each). The receptor was isolated from a human donor in good health. Some libraries in this study had Jurkat cell RNA spiked in. Here the CDR3 reads CASSTRQGTGGETQYF. CDR3 nucleotides: TGTGCCAGCAGCACCAGACAGGGAACGGGGGGAGAGACCCAGTACTTC.